These 27 T cell receptor beta chains came from one sample sequenced in a study of OX40 agonist ivuxolimab in advanced cancers. Sequencing used immunoSEQ multiplex PCR; TCRdb keeps in-frame clones, though not all of them. The sample includes about 48,000 clones, approximately 90% seen only once; the top ten take 5.5% to 7.5%. The sample here was CD4+ or CD8+ T cells sorted from blood, taken in a trial of the OX40 agonist ivuxolimab. These receptors originate from an adult with an advanced solid tumor such as melanoma, head and neck, liver or kidney cancer.

The V call is TRBV28, the J call TRBJ2-7, with D perhaps TRBD1 (5 bases). Deletions cut 5 bases from V and 3 bases from J, with 11 bases between. Germline CDR1 reads MDHEN; CDR2 reads SYDVKM. The CDR3 runs 13 residues. CDR3 bases: TGTGCCAGCAGTGGGTCGGACAACTACGAGCAGTACGTC. As protein: CASSGSDNYEQYV.

J is TRBJ2-7 and V is TRBV11-3; 8 nucleotides agree with TRBD1. CDR1 is SGHNT and CDR2 is YENEEA in the germline V gene. V gave up 3 bases and J gave up 3 bases; unmatched junction bases: 1. CDR3 length: 13 residues. The DNA for the CDR3 is TGTGCCAGCAGCTTCGGACAGGGCTACGAGCAGTACTTC. This encodes CASSFGQGYEQYF.

J is TRBJ2-2 and V is TRBV7-6; 7 bases line up with TRBD1. The CDR3 is 17 amino acids. V lost 5 bases, J lost 0 bases, and 9 bases stayed unmatched. CDR1 and CDR2 (germline): SGHVS, FNYEAQ. This chain's CDR3 is CASSLWDSYANTGELFF. The CDR3 DNA is TGTGCCAGCAGCCTATGGGACAGCTACGCGAACACCGGGGAGCTGTTTTTT.

Written as DNA, the CDR3 is TGCGCCAGCAGCCAAGTTGGGACTTACAGCAATCAGCCCCAGCATTTT. Its translation: CASSQVGTYSNQPQHF. The chain combines TRBV4-1 with TRBJ1-5; D is perhaps TRBD1 (5 bases). CDR1 and CDR2 from the germline V gene are MGHRA and YSYEKL. V lost 1 base, J lost 1 base, and 11 bases lay in between. This CDR3 is built from 16 residues.

The chain recombines TRBV19 with TRBJ1-6; D may be TRBD1 (5 bases). V was clipped by 3 bases and J by 0 bases, with 12 bases between them. There are 17 residues in the CDR3. Germline CDR1 is LNHDA and CDR2 is SQIVND (reference sequence). The CDR3 bases are TGTGCCAGTAGTATCGGGACGGGCAGCTCCTATAATTCACCCCTCCACTTT. It is translated as CASSIGTGSSYNSPLHF.

The gene calls are TRBV27 and TRBJ1-2, with D possibly TRBD1 on 5 matching bases. Germline V gene lookup returns CDR1 MNHEY and CDR2 SMNVEV (reference sequence). Trimming stripped 8 bases from V and 7 bases from J, with 17 bases between. The CDR3 is 13 residues long. The CDR3 sequence: CASQAGGFGGYTF. Written as DNA, the CDR3 is TGTGCCAGCCAGGCGGGGGGTTTCGGTGGCTACACCTTC.

The chain joins TRBV11-2 to TRBJ1-5, with D tentatively TRBD1 (5 bases). Trimming took off 1 base at V and 3 bases at J, with 10 bases between the two ends. The CDR3 sequence is 15 residues long. Germline values: CDR1 SGHAT, CDR2 FQNNGV. The CDR3 coding sequence is TGTGCCAGCAGCTTAGTGGGAGGGGTCAATCAGCCCCAGCATTTT. It is translated as CASSLVGGVNQPQHF.

V and J are TRBV5-4 and TRBJ2-7; 13 nucleotides agree with TRBD2. Germline V lookup: CDR1 SGHNT, CDR2 YYREEE (reference sequence). The CDR3 extends over 17 amino acids. J gave up 5 bases and V 4 bases, and 12 bases lay outside the gene matches. CDR3 sequence: CASSPTSGRPGSDEQYF. The CDR3 nucleotides read TGTGCCAGCAGCCCGACTAGCGGGAGGCCCGGAAGTGACGAGCAGTACTTC.

The chain carries TRBV7-9 and TRBJ2-5, with D uncertain. The V and J ends lost 2 bases and 1 base respectively, with 5 bases between them. CDR1 and CDR2 from the germline V gene are SEHNR and FQNEAQ (reference sequence). The CDR3 totals 13 residues. This CDR3 reads CASSLQAQETQYF. Here the CDR3 DNA reads TGTGCCAGCAGCTTACAGGCCCAAGAGACCCAGTACTTC.

The rearrangement uses TRBV25-1 and TRBJ1-1; a possible D gene is TRBD1 (5 bases). With 6 bases removed from V and 3 bases from J, the gap between germline ends came to 14 bases. This CDR3 contains 14 residues. The germline CDR1 and CDR2 sequences are MGHDK and SYGVNS. The CDR3 region is CASSPVGGDTEAFF. The CDR3 nucleotides read TGTGCCAGCAGCCCGGTGGGGGGGGACACTGAAGCTTTCTTT.

This clone was picked up one time. In DNA, the CDR3 is TGTGCCAGCAGTTTTCCAGGGGGCGAGGAGACCCAGTACTTC. The encoded protein is CASSFPGGEETQYF. The rearrangement joins TRBV28 to TRBJ2-5; TRBD1 agrees at 8 bases. This CDR3 is built from 14 residues. Trimming took 3 bases from V and 5 from J; bases not matched to a gene: 5. Germline V gives CDR1 MDHEN, CDR2 SYDVKM.

The chain joins TRBV4-1 to TRBJ2-3; TRBD2 matches at 9 bases. The germline V gene has CDR1 MGHRA and CDR2 YSYEKL. The length of the CDR3 is 15 residues. V gave up 5 bases and J gave up 4 bases; unmatched junction bases: 7. In nucleotides, the CDR3 is TGCGCCAGCAGCTATTTAGCGGGGGCCGCAGATACGCAGTATTTT. This gives the protein CASSYLAGAADTQYF.

This clone was counted only a few times. J is TRBJ1-1 and V is TRBV9, with D possibly being TRBD1 (6 bases). This CDR3 is 15 amino acids long. The germline gives CDR1 SGDLS, CDR2 YYNGEE. Trimming took 4 bases from V and 3 from J, leaving 16 bases between them. DNA for the CDR3: TGTGCCAGCAGCCCGCCCGGGGGCGCAGACACTGAAGCTTTCTTT. Translating it yields CASSPPGGADTEAFF. Looking up the rest from reference TRBV9 and TRBJ1-1 gives the full variable domain: DSGVTQTPKHLITATGQRVTLRCSPRSGDLSVYWYQQSLDQGLQFLIQYYNGEERAKGNILERFSAQQFPDLHSELNLSSLELGDSALYFCASSPPGGADTEAFFGQGTRLTVV.

V is TRBV19 and J is TRBJ2-7; TRBD1 might be the D (5 bases). Germline V gives CDR1 LNHDA, CDR2 SQIVND (reference sequence). Trimming removed 4 bases at V and 2 bases at J, with 15 bases between. The CDR3 consists of 15 residues. CDR3 sequence: CASSTPPQGAYEQYF. CDR3 sequence (DNA): TGTGCCAGTAGTACGCCCCCCCAGGGTGCCTACGAGCAGTACTTC.

The rearrangement joins TRBV4-3 to TRBJ1-1; D is undetermined. Germline loops: CDR1 LGHNA, CDR2 YSLEER. The CDR3 spans 13 residues. V dropped 0 bases and J dropped 3 bases, with 5 bases sitting between them. CDR3: CASSQDMDTEAFF. CDR3 nucleotide sequence: TGCGCCAGCAGCCAAGATATGGACACTGAAGCTTTCTTT.

The CDR3 reads CASSTNTGRRYNEQFF. The CDR3 region has the DNA TGTGCCAGCAGCACAAATACCGGGCGGAGGTACAATGAGCAGTTCTTC. This chain uses TRBV5-5 with TRBJ2-1; D is possibly TRBD2 (5 bases). CDR3 length: 16 amino acids. Germline assignment: CDR1 SGHKS and CDR2 YYEKEE (reference sequence). Trimming left V 4 bases short and J 4 bases short, with 18 bases between. Supplemented by reference TRBV5-5 and TRBJ2-1, the full variable domain reads DAGVTQSPTHLIKTRGQQVTLRCSPISGHKSVSWYQQVLGQGPQFIFQYYEKEERGRGNFPDRFSARQFPNYSSELNVNALLLGDSALYLCASSTNTGRRYNEQFFGPGTRLTVL.

This clone was counted between two and nine times. The chain combines TRBV7-9 with TRBJ1-1; 7 bases are a match to TRBD1. The CDR3 length is 12 residues. Germline V CDR1 and CDR2: SEHNR, FQNEAQ (reference sequence). V was clipped by 4 bases and J by 5 bases; unmatched bases: 1. As DNA, the CDR3 is TGTGCCAGCAGCTCAGGGGGGACTGAAGCTTTCTTT. Protein sequence: CASSSGGTEAFF.

This clone was detected once. The chain combines TRBV25-1 with TRBJ1-2; D remains unclear. The CDR3 totals 12 residues. From germline, CDR1 is MGHDK and CDR2 SYGVNS. V was pared by 5 bases and J by 2 bases, with 6 bases between. CDR3 bases: TGTGCCAGCAGTTCCACCAACTATGGCTACACCTTC. Its translation: CASSSTNYGYTF.

The rearrangement uses TRBV5-6 and TRBJ2-5, with 8 positions matching TRBD2. V lost 0 bases and J lost 3; bases outside the gene matches: 1. The CDR3 is 14 residues long. Germline CDR1 and CDR2: SGHDT and YYEEEE. CDR3 in DNA: TGTGCCAGCAGCTTGGCCGGGGGGGAAGAGACCCAGTACTTC. Amino acids: CASSLAGGEETQYF.

The CDR3 sequence is CASSIAGPAYEQYV. In nucleotides, the CDR3 is TGCGCCAGCAGCATAGCAGGGCCGGCCTACGAGCAGTACGTC. The rearrangement uses TRBV5-1 and TRBJ2-7; possible D gene TRBD1, 5 bases. V was cut by 4 bases and J by 2 bases, with 13 bases left in between. The CDR3 loop spans 14 amino acids. CDR1 and CDR2 (germline): SGHRS, YFSETQ.

The genes are TRBV28 and TRBJ1-1, with 7 bases identical to TRBD1. V dropped 3 bases and J dropped 5; count of bases not matched to a gene: 9. The germline CDR1 and CDR2 sequences are MDHEN and SYDVKM. The CDR3 spans 15 residues. The CDR3 sequence is CASSFGGGYITEAFF. CDR3 nucleotides: TGTGCCAGCAGTTTTGGAGGGGGCTATATTACTGAAGCTTTCTTT.

This rearrangement joins TRBV7-6 to TRBJ1-4; 7 nucleotides line up with TRBD1. V lost 5 bases, J lost 6 bases, and 9 bases stayed unmatched. The CDR3 consists of 15 residues. Germline CDR1 is SGHVS and CDR2 is FNYEAQ. The CDR3 DNA follows: TGTGCCAGCAGCGCACCGGGACAGTTCTATGAAAAACTGTTTTTT. Protein: CASSAPGQFYEKLFF.

Note on this clone: Other nucleotide sequences in the sample specify the same CDR3. The V gene is TRBV18, the J gene TRBJ1-2; D ambiguous. V was clipped by 7 bases and J by 8 bases, with 17 bases between them. This CDR3 spans 13 amino acids. Germline values: CDR1 KGHSH, CDR2 LQKENI. CDR3 protein: CASWSGSLGGYTF. In DNA, the CDR3 is TGTGCCAGCTGGTCCGGATCTCTAGGGGGCTACACCTTC.

This clone has just a few counts. The CDR3 is CASSMTGDEAFF. CDR3 coding DNA: TGTGCCAGTAGTATGACAGGGGATGAAGCTTTCTTT. The V call is TRBV19, the J call TRBJ1-1, with 8 positions matching TRBD1. V gave up 3 bases and J gave up 7 bases; unmatched junction bases: 1. The germline gives CDR1 LNHDA, CDR2 SQIVND (reference sequence). The CDR3 is 12 residues long.

This clone was counted a single time. This rearrangement joins TRBV5-5 to TRBJ2-7; D gene unclear. Trimming left V 3 bases short and J 4 bases short, with 11 bases between. The germline CDR1 and CDR2 sequences are SGHKS and YYEKEE (reference sequence). The CDR3 sequence is 13 residues long. The chain's CDR3 is CASSSWIGYEQYF. The CDR3 coding sequence is TGTGCCAGCAGCTCTTGGATAGGTTACGAGCAGTACTTC.

The chain uses TRBV10-1 and TRBJ2-1, with D perhaps TRBD2 (7 bases). With 5 bases removed from V and 7 bases from J, the gap between germline ends came to 15 bases. The CDR3 length is 14 residues. Per the germline V gene, CDR1 is WNHNN and CDR2 is SYGVQD (reference sequence). DNA of the CDR3: TGCGCCAGCAGTACGGGGGGCCTGGGAAATGAGCAGTTCTTC. Its protein product is CASSTGGLGNEQFF.

The chain employs TRBV4-1 and TRBJ1-5; D remains unclear. The germline V and J ends were trimmed by 0 bases and 3 bases, with 15 bases remaining between them. Germline V gives CDR1 MGHRA, CDR2 YSYEKL. The CDR3 consists of 17 residues. CDR3 residues: CASSQDISRQNNQPQHF. The CDR3 DNA is TGCGCCAGCAGCCAAGATATTTCTCGGCAGAACAATCAGCCCCAGCATTTT.